This TCR beta chain is drawn from a study of cytomegalovirus exposure and HLA in healthy donors. The germline V gene has CDR1 LGHNA and CDR2 YSLEER. The CDR3 spans 18 residues. Losses at the gene ends were 0 bases for V and 3 bases for J; bases not matched to a gene: 11. The PCR was carried out with 60 Vbeta primers and 13 Jbeta primers. Sequencing used immunoSEQ multiplex PCR; TCRdb keeps in-frame clones, though not all of them. The sample table sets out 90,000 to 130,000 clones. Unrecorded immune exposures were likely, despite nominal health at sampling. The study, taken as a whole, reports: The study reported that TCR beta sequences accurately predicted HLA-A and HLA-B alleles in most subjects.

For this clone: Antigen unknown.

This sequence joins TRBV4-3 and TRBJ1-2; 9 positions match TRBD1. The clonotype comes from a man aged 30 to 45 in good health and CMV-seronegative. Sequenced input: PBMCs. The DNA of the CDR3 is TGCGCCAGCAGCCAAGATCTTACAGGGGGCGCGGTGGACTATGGCTACACCTTC. Amino acid sequence: CASSQDLTGGAVDYGYTF.